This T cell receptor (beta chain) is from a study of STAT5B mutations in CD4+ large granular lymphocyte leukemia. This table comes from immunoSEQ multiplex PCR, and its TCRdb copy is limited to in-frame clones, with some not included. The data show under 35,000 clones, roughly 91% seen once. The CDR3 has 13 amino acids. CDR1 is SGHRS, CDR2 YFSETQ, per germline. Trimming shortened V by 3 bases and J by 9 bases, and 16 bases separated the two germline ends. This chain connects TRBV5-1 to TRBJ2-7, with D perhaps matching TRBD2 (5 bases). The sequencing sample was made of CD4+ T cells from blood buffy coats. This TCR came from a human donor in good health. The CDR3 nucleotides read TGCGCCAGCAGCTGGGGTGAGATTAGCGTGCAGTACTTC. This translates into CASSWGEISVQYF.